A selection of T cell receptor beta chains follows, all from one sample in a study of pediatric ulcerative colitis. Data came from immunoSEQ multiplex PCR; TCRdb stores just in-frame clones and leaves some out. This sample has more than 15,000 clones, with about 76% found just once. Sequenced: gut tissue. The source of these receptors is a girl between 5 and 17 years old with moderate ulcerative colitis. CDR3s include the opening cysteine and the closing phenylalanine or tryptophan. D genes are given only for firm matches. Some rows mark clone size as missing; the rest say once, few, many or name a class of expanded clone.

v_call: TRBV19
d_call: NA
j_call: TRBJ2-7
clone_size: medium-sized
cdr3_nt: TGTGCCAGAAGACAAGGGGAGCAGTACTTC
cdr3_aa: CARRQGEQYF

v_call: TRBV6-1
d_call: NA
j_call: TRBJ1-2
clone_size: few
cdr3_nt: TGTGCCAGCGCTGCAGGGCAAACTAACTATGGCTACACCTTC
cdr3_aa: CASAAGQTNYGYTF

v_call: TRBV5-1
d_call: TRBD1
j_call: TRBJ1-2
clone_size: NA
cdr3_nt: TGCGCCAGCAGCTTGGGACAGGGAGAGGGCTACACCTTC
cdr3_aa: CASSLGQGEGYTF

v_call: TRBV28
d_call: NA
j_call: TRBJ1-3
clone_size: NA
cdr3_nt: TGTGCCAGCAGCCCGGGCGGACAGCTCTCTGGAAACACCATATATTTT
cdr3_aa: CASSPGGQLSGNTIYF

v_call: TRBV4-1
d_call: NA
j_call: TRBJ2-7
clone_size: NA
cdr3_nt: TGCGCCAGCAGCCAAGCGGGGTTTTCCTACGAGCAGTACTTC
cdr3_aa: CASSQAGFSYEQYF

v_call: TRBV15
d_call: NA
j_call: TRBJ1-5
clone_size: few
cdr3_nt: TGTGCCACCAGCAGGGGCTCTCGGGAGGGGAGGAATCAGCCCCAGCATTTT
cdr3_aa: CATSRGSREGRNQPQHF

v_call: TRBV10-3
d_call: NA
j_call: TRBJ2-3
clone_size: NA
cdr3_nt: TGTGCCATCAGTGTCGGAACTTCTAGCACAGATACGCAGTATTTT
cdr3_aa: CAISVGTSSTDTQYF

v_call: TRBV4-1
d_call: NA
j_call: TRBJ2-2
clone_size: few
cdr3_nt: TGCGCCAGCACACCTAACACCGGGGAGCTGTTTTTT
cdr3_aa: CASTPNTGELFF

v_call: TRBV9
d_call: TRBD1
j_call: TRBJ1-2
clone_size: NA
cdr3_nt: TGTGCCAGCAGCCGGGACAGGGGTGGCTACACCTTC
cdr3_aa: CASSRDRGGYTF

v_call: TRBV5-1
d_call: TRBD1
j_call: TRBJ1-1
clone_size: once
cdr3_nt: TGCGCCAGCAGCTTTAGCAGGGGGCCAATGAACACTGAAGCTTTCTTT
cdr3_aa: CASSFSRGPMNTEAFF

v_call: TRBV29-1
d_call: NA
j_call: TRBJ2-1
clone_size: NA
cdr3_nt: TGCAGCGGTGGGGGGACGAGATTCAATGAGCAGTTCTTC
cdr3_aa: CSGGGTRFNEQFF

v_call: TRBV9
d_call: NA
j_call: TRBJ2-3
clone_size: NA
cdr3_nt: TGTGCCAGCACGAGGAGCACAGATACGCAGTATTTT
cdr3_aa: CASTRSTDTQYF

v_call: TRBV6-4
d_call: NA
j_call: TRBJ1-5
clone_size: few
cdr3_nt: TGTGCCAGCACAACGTCTCGTGGGCCCCAGCATTTT
cdr3_aa: CASTTSRGPQHF

v_call: TRBV15
d_call: NA
j_call: TRBJ1-5
clone_size: NA
cdr3_nt: TGTGCCACCAGCAGAGATCCTCAGGGAGGCAATCAGCCCCAGCATTTT
cdr3_aa: CATSRDPQGGNQPQHF

v_call: TRBV29-1
d_call: NA
j_call: TRBJ1-3
clone_size: NA
cdr3_nt: TGCAGCGTTAAGTACGGCTCTGGAAACACCATATATTTT
cdr3_aa: CSVKYGSGNTIYF

v_call: TRBV6-1
d_call: NA
j_call: TRBJ2-5
clone_size: NA
cdr3_nt: TGTGCCAGCAGAGGGGGGGTTCGGTACCAAGAGACCCAGTACTTC
cdr3_aa: CASRGGVRYQETQYF

v_call: TRBV18
d_call: NA
j_call: TRBJ2-5
clone_size: NA
cdr3_nt: TGTGCCAGCTCACCGGACCGAGGCGAGACCCAGTACTTC
cdr3_aa: CASSPDRGETQYF

v_call: TRBV5-4
d_call: NA
j_call: TRBJ2-3
clone_size: few
cdr3_nt: TGTGCCAGCAGCACGGGGGGCCGGGGCACAGATACGCAGTATTTT
cdr3_aa: CASSTGGRGTDTQYF

v_call: TRBV18
d_call: TRBD2
j_call: TRBJ2-1
clone_size: once
cdr3_nt: TGTGCCAGCTCACCGACCCCGATAAGCGGGGGGGCGGCGGAGCAGTTCTTC
cdr3_aa: CASSPTPISGGAAEQFF

v_call: TRBV25-1
d_call: NA
j_call: TRBJ2-1
clone_size: NA
cdr3_nt: TGTGCCAGCAGTGTGAGACAGACGGATGAGCAGTTCTTC
cdr3_aa: CASSVRQTDEQFF

v_call: TRBV5-1
d_call: NA
j_call: TRBJ1-1
clone_size: NA
cdr3_nt: TGCGCCGCCAAGGACATAAACACTGAAGCTTTCTTT
cdr3_aa: CAAKDINTEAFF

v_call: TRBV5-1
d_call: NA
j_call: TRBJ2-2
clone_size: few
cdr3_nt: TGCGCCAGCAGCCCTGGGAGCTACACCGGGGAGCTGTTTTTT
cdr3_aa: CASSPGSYTGELFF

v_call: TRBV7-9
d_call: NA
j_call: TRBJ2-1
clone_size: NA
cdr3_nt: TGTGCCAGCAGCTTAGAGGGCAGGGGCAATGAGCAGTTCTTC
cdr3_aa: CASSLEGRGNEQFF

v_call: TRBV4-1
d_call: NA
j_call: TRBJ2-4
clone_size: NA
cdr3_nt: TGCGCCAGCAGCCAAGGGCTAGTCAACATTCAGTACTTC
cdr3_aa: CASSQGLVNIQYF

v_call: TRBV10-1
d_call: TRBD1
j_call: TRBJ1-1
clone_size: NA
cdr3_nt: TGCGCCATCCGACAGGGCTGCACTGAAGCTTTCTTT
cdr3_aa: CAIRQGCTEAFF

v_call: TRBV5-6
d_call: TRBD1
j_call: TRBJ2-7
clone_size: NA
cdr3_nt: TGTGCCAGCAGCTTGTCGGGACAGGGGGCGCAAGAGCAGTACTTC
cdr3_aa: CASSLSGQGAQEQYF

v_call: TRBV7-8
d_call: TRBD2
j_call: TRBJ2-1
clone_size: NA
cdr3_nt: TGTGCCAGCAGAAGGGCTAGCGGGAGGTTGAGTGAGCAGTTCTTC
cdr3_aa: CASRRASGRLSEQFF

v_call: TRBV7-9
d_call: NA
j_call: TRBJ1-1
clone_size: few
cdr3_nt: TGTGCCACCAGCAGACAGACCGAGAACACTGAAGCTTTCTTT
cdr3_aa: CATSRQTENTEAFF

v_call: TRBV19
d_call: NA
j_call: TRBJ2-4
clone_size: NA
cdr3_nt: TGTGCCAGTAGTGCTGACATAAGATGGGGCAAAAACATTCAGTACTTC
cdr3_aa: CASSADIRWGKNIQYF

v_call: TRBV7-9
d_call: NA
j_call: TRBJ2-1
clone_size: NA
cdr3_nt: TGTGCCAGCAGCTTAGGGGCCGGGACAATCAATGAGCAGTTCTTC
cdr3_aa: CASSLGAGTINEQFF

v_call: TRBV5-1
d_call: NA
j_call: TRBJ2-1
clone_size: few
cdr3_nt: TGCGCCAGCAGCTTGATAGGACGGAGCTCCTACAATGAGCAGTTCTTC
cdr3_aa: CASSLIGRSSYNEQFF

v_call: TRBV6-6
d_call: NA
j_call: TRBJ1-1
clone_size: medium-sized
cdr3_nt: TGTGCCAGCAGTTACGCTCGGGAGAACACTGAAGCTTTCTTT
cdr3_aa: CASSYARENTEAFF

v_call: TRBV15
d_call: NA
j_call: TRBJ2-3
clone_size: NA
cdr3_nt: TGTGCCACCAGCAGAGACCAACAGGGTGTCGGGACAGATACGCAGTATTTT
cdr3_aa: CATSRDQQGVGTDTQYF

v_call: TRBV7-9
d_call: NA
j_call: TRBJ2-7
clone_size: NA
cdr3_nt: TGTGCCAGCAGCGCCAGGGTTTCCTACGAGCAGTACTTC
cdr3_aa: CASSARVSYEQYF

v_call: TRBV5-1
d_call: TRBD2
j_call: TRBJ2-1
clone_size: NA
cdr3_nt: TGCGCCAGCAGCTTGGAGGCTAGCGGGAGGCTCAATGAGCAGTTCTTC
cdr3_aa: CASSLEASGRLNEQFF

v_call: TRBV6-5
d_call: NA
j_call: TRBJ2-7
clone_size: once
cdr3_nt: TGTGCCAGCAGTTATCGGGCCCTCTACGAGCAGTACTTC
cdr3_aa: CASSYRALYEQYF

v_call: TRBV7-9
d_call: TRBD2
j_call: TRBJ2-1
clone_size: NA
cdr3_nt: TGTGCCAGCAGCTTAGGACTAGCGGGGAACTACAATGAGCAGTTCTTC
cdr3_aa: CASSLGLAGNYNEQFF

v_call: TRBV5-6
d_call: TRBD1
j_call: TRBJ1-2
clone_size: NA
cdr3_nt: TGTGCCAGCAGCCTCCCAACAGGGGATGGCTACACCTTC
cdr3_aa: CASSLPTGDGYTF

v_call: TRBV29-1
d_call: NA
j_call: TRBJ2-1
clone_size: NA
cdr3_nt: TGCAGCGTTGAGTCTAGCGCCAACAATGAGCAGTTCTTC
cdr3_aa: CSVESSANNEQFF

v_call: TRBV6-6
d_call: NA
j_call: TRBJ1-2
clone_size: NA
cdr3_nt: TGTGCCAGCACTACCCGGGGCAGGGGCTATGGCTACACCTTC
cdr3_aa: CASTTRGRGYGYTF

v_call: TRBV15
d_call: NA
j_call: TRBJ1-1
clone_size: NA
cdr3_nt: TGTGCCACCAGCAGGAACCAGGAGAACACTGAAGCTTTCTTT
cdr3_aa: CATSRNQENTEAFF

v_call: TRBV7-9
d_call: NA
j_call: TRBJ1-1
clone_size: once
cdr3_nt: TGTGCCAGCAGCTCCCCGTCTAACACTGAAGCTTTCTTT
cdr3_aa: CASSSPSNTEAFF

v_call: TRBV2
d_call: TRBD1
j_call: TRBJ2-4
clone_size: NA
cdr3_nt: TGTGCCAGCACAGGGGGCTTGAACATTCAGTACTTC
cdr3_aa: CASTGGLNIQYF

v_call: TRBV11-2
d_call: TRBD2
j_call: TRBJ2-1
clone_size: NA
cdr3_nt: TGTGCCACATCTAGCGGGGGGTCCTACAATGAGCAGTTCTTC
cdr3_aa: CATSSGGSYNEQFF

v_call: TRBV19
d_call: NA
j_call: TRBJ2-6
clone_size: NA
cdr3_nt: TGTGCCAGTAGGATGCTAGCTGGGGCCAACGTCCTGACTTTC
cdr3_aa: CASRMLAGANVLTF

v_call: TRBV11-2
d_call: NA
j_call: TRBJ2-7
clone_size: NA
cdr3_nt: TGTGCCAGCAGAATCCTCTACGAGCAGTACTTC
cdr3_aa: CASRILYEQYF

v_call: TRBV28
d_call: TRBD2
j_call: TRBJ2-7
clone_size: NA
cdr3_nt: TGTGCCAGCAGCTACCGGACTAGCGGGAGTTGGTCCTACGAGCAGTACTTC
cdr3_aa: CASSYRTSGSWSYEQYF

v_call: TRBV10-3
d_call: TRBD1
j_call: TRBJ1-1
clone_size: NA
cdr3_nt: TGTGCCATCAGTGGAGGGACAGCTACGAGGAGGAACACTGAAGCTTTCTTT
cdr3_aa: CAISGGTATRRNTEAFF

v_call: TRBV5-1
d_call: NA
j_call: TRBJ2-7
clone_size: once
cdr3_nt: TGCGCCAGCAGAGAGGGGCCCACCTCCTACGAGCAGTACTTC
cdr3_aa: CASREGPTSYEQYF

v_call: TRBV7-9
d_call: TRBD1
j_call: TRBJ1-3
clone_size: NA
cdr3_nt: TGTGCCAGCAGCTTGCACAGGGGGCAGGACACCATATATTTT
cdr3_aa: CASSLHRGQDTIYF

v_call: TRBV4-2
d_call: NA
j_call: TRBJ1-1
clone_size: few
cdr3_nt: TGTGCCAGCAGCCAAGGGTCATTAAACACTGAAGCTTTCTTT
cdr3_aa: CASSQGSLNTEAFF

v_call: TRBV5-1
d_call: TRBD1
j_call: TRBJ2-7
clone_size: NA
cdr3_nt: TGCGCCAGCAGCCATGGACAGGTGGCGTACGAGCAGTACTTC
cdr3_aa: CASSHGQVAYEQYF

v_call: TRBV28
d_call: NA
j_call: TRBJ1-2
clone_size: once
cdr3_nt: TGTGCCAGCAGCTCATTCCGGGACGGAGACTATGGCTACACCTTC
cdr3_aa: CASSSFRDGDYGYTF

v_call: TRBV5-4
d_call: NA
j_call: TRBJ1-3
clone_size: NA
cdr3_nt: TGTGCCAGCAGCTTTGGGGGGCTTGGAAACACCATATATTTT
cdr3_aa: CASSFGGLGNTIYF